This T cell receptor (beta chain) was documented in a study of molecular identifiers for immune sequencing clone quantification. Turning to the study itself: Replicate experiments divided RNA from about 21,000 or 97,000 naive CD8 cells into five parts and sequenced four.

Study-wide results and caveats: Clones above 20 RNA copies contained over 97% of effector molecules but under 1% of naive ones.

Germline-derived CDR1 and CDR2 are DFQATT and SNEGSKA (reference sequence). V lost 0 bases and J 2 bases, leaving 17 bases between the germline ends. The CDR3 is 16 amino acids. This clonotype was seen repeatedly, ten times or more. Its antigen is as yet unknown. Previously described methods and listed TCR primers produced bulk TCR libraries. TCRdb itself ran the PCR reads through MiXCR, one entry per CDR3 protein. The sample holds about 640,000 distinct CDR3 sequences; less than 20% are singletons and the top ten take roughly 0.9%. The chain couples TRBV20-1 to TRBJ2-7; a weak D match, TRBD2 (6 bases). The TCR originated in a human donor in good health. Some libraries in this study had Jurkat cell RNA spiked in. Sequenced: naive CD8+ T cells from blood, with Jurkat cell RNA spiked in. Documented subset: FACS-sorted CD8+CD4-CCR7+CD45RA+ naive T cells. The CDR3, as DNA: TGCAGTGCTAGAGATAGGAGGGCAGGGCTTACCTACGAGCAGTACTTC. It translates to CSARDRRAGLTYEQYF.